This T cell receptor (beta chain) appears in the sequencing data of a study of blood T cell repertoires in COVID-19. Overall study: Sources were T cells, B-cell-depleted T cells, or PBMCs; the material itself was cDNA or gDNA.

Using immunoSEQ multiplex PCR, the repertoire was profiled, and TCRdb retains in-frame clones only, with some absent. The sample yields some 200,000 clones, roughly 80% seen once. Germline V gene sequence: CDR1 KGHSH, CDR2 LQKENI. The trim removed 1 base at V and 3 bases at J, leaving 2 bases unmatched. The CDR3 length is 15 residues. The chain carries TRBV18 and TRBJ1-4, with 7 nucleotides matching TRBD1. Input material: peripheral blood. The clonotype comes from a woman aged 70-85 years with acute or convalescent COVID-19. In DNA, the CDR3 is TGTGCCAGCTCACCACTCGGGACAGCTAATGAAAAACTGTTTTTT. This gives the protein CASSPLGTANEKLFF.